This T cell receptor beta chain was identified in a study of Graves' ophthalmopathy and Graves' hyperthyroidism. The study's findings and limits: Detection in blood was also observed for most expanded thyroid clonotypes above 0.001 frequency.

Amplification targeted the TCR beta CDR3 regions, with RNA transcripts as the source material. First-round RT-PCR relied on HTBI primers, and a second-round multiplex PCR came next. Using its own MiXCR run on the multiplex PCR reads, TCRdb lists one record per CDR3 protein. The repertoire holds over 200,000 distinct CDR3 sequences, with roughly 29% as singletons. The sample holds many counts of this clonotype. Its antigen is still unknown. CDR1 is SGHNT, CDR2 YYREEE, per germline (reference sequence). Trimming took 0 bases from V and 9 from J, leaving 7 bases between them. This CDR3 comprises 13 residues. Orbital computed tomography and thyroid ultrasound, along with TRAb, serum thyroxine and clinical symptoms, underpinned diagnosis. Fresh peripheral blood (roughly 9.7 ml) yielded the PBMCs.

The rearrangement uses TRBV5-4 and TRBJ1-6; D gene ambiguous. The sequenced sample was peripheral blood. The clonotype was recovered from a man in his fifties or sixties with Graves' ophthalmopathy. DNA for the CDR3: TGTGCCAGCAGCTTGGAAGGTACTTCACCCCTCCACTTT. Its translation is CASSLEGTSPLHF. The full variable domain, completed using reference TRBV5-4 and TRBJ1-6, is ETGVTQSPTHLIKTRGQQVTLRCSSQSGHNTVSWYQQALGQGPQFIFQYYREEENGRGNFPPRFSGLQFPNYSSELNVNALELDDSALYLCASSLEGTSPLHFGNGTRLTVT.